What follows are 12 T cell receptor beta chains derived from one specimen sequenced in a study of T cell responses to AZD1222 COVID-19 vaccine. Here immunoSEQ multiplex PCR was the method, and the copy in TCRdb shows in-frame clones only, minus some. The sample holds approximately 85,000 clones, about 90% seen once. This sample comprised peripheral blood, obtained on day 0 of AZD1222 vaccination. Every receptor here comes from an adult in good health.

This rearrangement joins TRBV9 to TRBJ1-4, with D maybe TRBD1 (6 bases). Trimming removed 4 bases from V and 2 bases from J, with 15 bases in between. CDR3 length: 16 amino acids. Germline CDR1 is SGDLS and CDR2 is YYNGEE. CDR3 protein: CASSPIPGVTNEKLFF. DNA for the CDR3: TGTGCCAGCAGCCCTATACCAGGGGTCACTAATGAAAAACTGTTTTTT.

V is TRBV7-2 and J is TRBJ1-2; the D is unclear. CDR1 and CDR2 (germline): SGHTA, FQGNSA. Trimming pared 6 bases from V and 3 bases from J, leaving 11 bases between. There are 13 residues in the CDR3. CDR3 sequence (DNA): TGTGCCAGCAGTACCGTGGCCCACTATGGCTACACCTTC. Translation gives CASSTVAHYGYTF. Together with reference TRBV7-2 and TRBJ1-2, the CDR3 gives the full variable domain: GAGVSQSPSNKVTEKGKDVELRCDPISGHTALYWYRQSLGQGLEFLIYFQGNSAPDKSGLPSDRFSAERTGGSVSTLTIQRTQQEDSAVYLCASSTVAHYGYTFGSGTRLTVV.

This chain uses TRBV9 with TRBJ1-2; TRBD1 matches 9 bases. V dropped 0 bases and J dropped 7; count of bases not matched to a gene: 13. This CDR3 has 17 residues. CDR1 and CDR2 from the germline V gene are SGDLS and YYNGEE. The CDR3 here is CASSVASNPGQGGGYTF. As DNA, the CDR3 is TGTGCCAGCAGCGTAGCCTCGAATCCGGGACAGGGCGGTGGCTACACCTTC.

CDR3 in DNA: TGTGCCAGCAGCGTAGTTGCGGGGTTTCCAACAGATACGCAGTATTTT. It specifies CASSVVAGFPTDTQYF. J is TRBJ2-3 and V is TRBV9; possibly TRBD2 for D (6 bases). CDR1 and CDR2 from the germline V gene are SGDLS and YYNGEE. V shed 0 bases and J shed 3 bases, with 14 bases lying between them. The CDR3 runs to 16 residues.

With regard to this clone: The sample contains more than one DNA sequence encoding this CDR3. The V and J genes are TRBV6-5 and TRBJ1-2; the D gene is possibly TRBD1 (5 bases). V dropped 2 bases and J dropped 4 bases, with 8 bases sitting between them. The germline gives CDR1 MNHEY, CDR2 SVGAGI. This CDR3 has 13 amino acids. CDR3 coding DNA: TGTGCCAGCAGTTACGGACACGGCTATGGCTACACCTTC. Amino acid sequence: CASSYGHGYGYTF.

The chain joins TRBV18 to TRBJ2-7, with D possibly being TRBD2 (5 bases). V was trimmed by 2 bases and J by 0 bases, leaving 14 bases between them. The CDR3 covers 16 residues. Per the germline V gene, CDR1 is KGHSH and CDR2 is LQKENI. For the CDR3, the DNA is TGTGCCAGCTCACCAAGGGCACCGGGGAGCTCCTACGAGCAGTACTTC. It encodes CASSPRAPGSSYEQYF.

The chain uses TRBV5-1 and TRBJ1-1, with a weak D call TRBD1 (5 bases). Trimming shortened V by 5 bases and J by 1 base, and 9 bases separated the two germline ends. Germline V CDR1 and CDR2: SGHRS, YFSETQ. The CDR3 has 13 amino acids. CDR3 sequence reads: CASRPGQNTEAFF. In DNA, the CDR3 is TGCGCCAGCAGACCCGGACAGAACACTGAAGCTTTCTTT.

The genes are TRBV4-1 and TRBJ2-7; TRBD2 agrees at 14 bases. Germline CDR1 is MGHRA and CDR2 is YSYEKL. The CDR3 is made up of 19 amino acids. Trimming removed 1 base from V and 6 bases from J; junction bases left unmatched: 14. The CDR3 sequence: CASSQAQSPGLAGAGEQYF. The CDR3, as DNA: TGCGCCAGCAGCCAAGCCCAAAGCCCGGGACTAGCGGGAGCAGGCGAGCAGTACTTC.

The gene calls are TRBV10-3 and TRBJ1-5; 10 bases are shared with TRBD1. From germline, CDR1 is ENHRY and CDR2 SYGVKD. The CDR3 is 14 amino acids. V lost 6 bases and J lost 7; bases outside the gene matches: 6. CDR3 sequence reads: CAIRGTGEGQPQHF. The CDR3 DNA is TGTGCCATCAGGGGGACAGGGGAAGGACAGCCCCAGCATTTT.

The gene calls are TRBV5-4 and TRBJ2-5, with D perhaps assigned TRBD1 or TRBD2 (5 bases each). CDR1 and CDR2 (germline): SGHNT, YYREEE (reference sequence). The length of the CDR3 is 14 residues. The V end was cut by 4 bases, the J end by 5 bases, with 15 bases between. CDR3 coding DNA: TGTGCCAGCAGCCCCCGGGGCGATGGGGAGACCCAGTACTTC. Translated: CASSPRGDGETQYF.

This sequence joins TRBV25-1 and TRBJ1-1; tentative D call: TRBD1 (5 bases). The ends were cut back, 2 bases at V and 4 bases at J, with 20 bases in the middle. This CDR3 is 17 amino acids long. Germline CDR1 MGHDK, CDR2 SYGVNS. CDR3: CASSEAPGEGSGTEAFF. For the CDR3, the DNA is TGTGCCAGCAGTGAAGCCCCGGGGGAGGGCTCTGGCACTGAAGCTTTCTTT.

The rearrangement uses TRBV7-2 and TRBJ2-1; D possibly corresponds to TRBD2 (6 bases). This CDR3 contains 17 residues. Looked up from germline, CDR1 is SGHTA and CDR2 is FQGNSA. The V gene lost 4 bases and the J gene lost 3 bases, with 19 bases spanning the gap. DNA of the CDR3: TGTGCCAGCAGCTCTTACCTGGGCGGGACCTTCTACAATGAGCAGTTCTTC. Amino acids: CASSSYLGGTFYNEQFF.